This record concerns one TCR beta chain sequence. Its antigen is currently not known. There are no base qualities to consult, and no much larger clone falls within one base. Measured from the cysteine to the phenylalanine, the CDR3 is 13 residues long. Here the CDR3 DNA is all that survives: 39 bases in frame from base 1. Germline trimming: 6 bases from V, 12 bases from J; junction bases outside gene matches: 10. The CDR1 and CDR2 encoded by the germline V gene are KGHDR and SFDVKD. The entry originates in a study of blood T cell repertoires in COVID-19 (dated by TCRdb to about 2020). Looking at the study overall: Collaborator samples came from the United States, Italy and Spain and covered acute and convalescent phases of COVID-19. The material from the prospective study consisted of cDNA or gDNA derived from T cells, B-cell-depleted T cells, or PBMCs. Subjects who had been exposed to COVID-19, were actively infected with it, or had recovered from it provided the deeply sampled blood TCRbeta repertoires that made up the dataset. A freely available public database, intended as a resource for researchers studying the immune response to SARS-CoV-2, is where the repertoires were released. The samples were drawn from two sources: the first 160 participants of the ongoing ImmuneRACE study, and over 1,000 subjects contributed by 6 global collaborators. Sample metadata almost always included a de-identified subject ID, COVID-19 status, age in years and sex. Where available, HLA class I and class II types were obtained from metadata supplied by the sample provider rather than from assay-based typing.

On the study overall, not on this receptor specifically: The quantity of clinical and demographic metadata differed by source and by participant and was supplied without curation.

The immunoSEQ Assay, a bias-controlled multiplex PCR, was used to amplify TCRbeta CDR3 regions from genomic DNA. From the authors' description of their analysis: Within the assay, amplification of reference gene primers was used to estimate how many nucleated cells each sample contained. To quantify the absolute abundance of each unique TCRbeta CDR3 rearrangement, sequence reads were collapsed and filtered. For each sample, productive Simpson clonality was calculated as the square root of Simpson's diversity index over productive rearrangements. TCRdb's version of the immuneACCESS table is confined to in-frame rearrangements and falls short of the full clone set. An unresolved V gene accounts for under half of the shortfall where checked; the remainder is of unknown origin. Clone size and the V and J calls come from that table; the DNA yielded D and trimming. This sample gives 200,000 to 250,000 clones in total; approximately 89% of them show up just once. The top ten clones comprise around 3.8% of the sample.

Enrolling through a virtual design, the prospective study's participants ranged in age from roughly 18 to 89 years and lived across approximately 25 United States geographic areas. To assign participants to cohorts, the prospective study relied on clinical history that participants themselves reported in a screening survey and a study questionnaire. Exposed participants had been in contact with someone with a PCR-confirmed or clinician-diagnosed COVID-19 case within 2 weeks of study entry. Mobile phlebotomists in the prospective study collected whole blood, serum and a nasopharyngeal or oropharyngeal swab from every participant. Additional blood draws and questionnaires over an approximately 2-month period could optionally be provided by prospective study participants. Blood samples from the prospective study were shipped frozen or at room temperature prior to DNA extraction.

The TCR originated in a woman aged 25 to 39 who had been exposed to COVID-19. The chain is encoded by TRBV24-1 joined to TRBJ2-1; the junction holds 7 bases that match TRBD2. The sample taken for sequencing was PBMCs or T cells enriched from blood (not recorded which). The DNA is as follows: TGTGCCACCAGTCGAGGGGCGGGAGCTTTGCAGTTCTTC. Its translation is CATSRGAGALQFF.